The rows below give T cell receptor beta chains drawn from one sample of a study of T cell responses to AZD1222 COVID-19 vaccine. Assay used: immunoSEQ multiplex PCR; TCRdb lists only in-frame clones, some missing. The table has about 150,000 clones, 90% to 95% seen once; the top ten hold over 7.5%. The source material was peripheral blood, sampled on day 0 of AZD1222 vaccination. All receptors derive from an adult in good health. Each CDR3 is given with its conserved first and last residue.

TRBV5-1,CASSFNTNQPQHF
TRBV30,CAWIRGPAGGQHNEQFF
TRBV11-2,CASSLNRVAGELFF
TRBV27,CASSSRGTNYGYTF
TRBV11-3,CASSLVRGNYGYTF
TRBV2,CASSRQSPNTEAFF
TRBV5-4,CASSRRPTGTENTEAFF
TRBV3-1/TRBV3-2,CASSRGNLSPLHF
TRBV3-1/TRBV3-2,CASSHSYRGHEQFF
TRBV15,CATSPRTGTYTIYF
TRBV5-1,CASSLGWGVGTEAFF
TRBV18,CASSPDRELYEQYF
TRBV5-8,CASSYARTSSGNTIYF
TRBV30,CAWSGAARGNQPQHF
TRBV2,CATDPRNGYGYTF
TRBV7-9,CASSLGAGLSGANVLTF
TRBV7-9,CASSLIVRNLETQYF
TRBV5-8,CASSLAPGLGYEQFF
TRBV4-1,CASSQDPGGNGYTF
TRBV6-5,CASSYSSSQGNEQFF
TRBV19,CASTETRGSPLHF
TRBV9,CASSVAPGTSYEQYF
TRBV7-2,CASSWGLLSNQPQHF
TRBV7-9,CASSLLFPISGNTIYF
TRBV6-5,CASSYVGGENTEAFF
TRBV30,CAWSLWTTSYGYTF
TRBV18,CASLTGTGSTGELFF
TRBV5-1,CASSLDQGWGTEAFF
TRBV30,CAWSVNRYNSPLHF
TRBV7-5,CVRTQGQGGNEQYF
TRBV3-1/TRBV3-2,CASSRNMNTEAFF
TRBV2,CASSYQGSGNTEAFF